This T cell receptor (beta chain) was documented in a study of T cell responses to AZD1222 COVID-19 vaccine. With respect to this clone: No antigen is known for it.

The assay was immunoSEQ multiplex PCR, and TCRdb's table has in-frame clones only and misses some. The data contain about 160,000 clones, around nine tenths of them seen just once; the ten biggest clones take up around 5.2%. Regarding the study as a whole: The donors showed a predominance of white British ancestry and of females, with possible underestimation of clonal diversity. Breadth and depth of Spike-specific TCRs rose after two AZD1222 doses. Among those given AZD1222, only six were seropositive at baseline.

The V gene end was trimmed by 5 bases and the J gene end by 3 bases; junction bases not matched to a gene: 6. The CDR3 runs 14 residues. Germline V lookup: CDR1 MDHEN, CDR2 SYDVKM. The source was peripheral blood, collected on day 0 of AZD1222 vaccination. J is TRBJ2-7 and V is TRBV28; 8 bases are a match to TRBD1. The receptor was derived from an adult in good health. CDR3 nucleotides: TGTGCCAGCAGTCTCAGGGGGCCCCTCTACGAGCAGTACTTC. This translates into CASSLRGPLYEQYF.